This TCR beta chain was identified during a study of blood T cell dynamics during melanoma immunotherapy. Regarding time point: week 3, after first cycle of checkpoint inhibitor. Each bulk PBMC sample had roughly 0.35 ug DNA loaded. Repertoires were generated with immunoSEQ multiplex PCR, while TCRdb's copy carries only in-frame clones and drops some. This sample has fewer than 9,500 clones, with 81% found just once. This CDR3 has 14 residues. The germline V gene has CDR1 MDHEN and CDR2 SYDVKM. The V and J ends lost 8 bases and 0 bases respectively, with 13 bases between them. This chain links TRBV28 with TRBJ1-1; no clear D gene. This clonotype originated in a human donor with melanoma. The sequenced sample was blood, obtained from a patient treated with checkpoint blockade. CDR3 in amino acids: CASGPGPMNTEAFF. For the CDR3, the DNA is TGTGCCAGCGGCCCCGGGCCAATGAACACTGAAGCTTTCTTT.